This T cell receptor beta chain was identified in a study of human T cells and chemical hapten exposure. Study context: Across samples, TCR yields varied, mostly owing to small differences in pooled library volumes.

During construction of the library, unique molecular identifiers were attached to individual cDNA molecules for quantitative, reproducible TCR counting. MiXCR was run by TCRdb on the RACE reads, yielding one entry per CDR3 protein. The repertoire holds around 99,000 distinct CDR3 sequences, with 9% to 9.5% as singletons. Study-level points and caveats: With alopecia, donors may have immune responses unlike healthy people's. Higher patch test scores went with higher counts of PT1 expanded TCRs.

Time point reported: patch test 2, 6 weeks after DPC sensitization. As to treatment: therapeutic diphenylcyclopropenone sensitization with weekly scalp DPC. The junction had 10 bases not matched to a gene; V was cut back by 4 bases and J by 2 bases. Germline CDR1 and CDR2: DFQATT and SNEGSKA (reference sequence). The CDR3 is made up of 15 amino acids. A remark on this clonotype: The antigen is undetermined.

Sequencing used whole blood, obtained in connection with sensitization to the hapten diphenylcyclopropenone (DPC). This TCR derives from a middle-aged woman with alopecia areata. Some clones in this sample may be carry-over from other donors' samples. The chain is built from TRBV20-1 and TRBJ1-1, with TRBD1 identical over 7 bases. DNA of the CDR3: TGCAGTGCTAAAGGGTACACAGGGGTTAACACTGAAGCTTTCTTT. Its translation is CSAKGYTGVNTEAFF.